A selection of T cell receptor beta chains follows, all from one sample in a study of memory CD4+ T cells and cytomegalovirus serostatus. Profiled with immunoSEQ multiplex PCR; TCRdb holds only in-frame clones, not every one. The sample yields some 52,000 clones, over 60% seen once. Material for sequencing was memory CD4+ T cells from blood. These receptors all stem from an adult in good health and CMV-seropositive. CDR3s include the opening cysteine and the closing phenylalanine or tryptophan. A D gene is named only where the DNA matches it firmly. Not every row has a clone size; where given, it reads once, few, many or a size class.

TRBJ2-6	-	TRBV10-2	-	TGCGCCAGCAGTCGATCCGGGACGAAAGGGTCCAACGTCCTGACTTTC	CASSRSGTKGSNVLTF
TRBJ1-6	-	TRBV5-8	-	TGTGCCAGCAGCTTCGTCCAGGGAGGCGAGCTTGGGTCACCCCTCCACTTT	CASSFVQGGELGSPLHF
TRBJ1-3	-	TRBV6-1	-	TGTGCCAGCACTGAAGTTATCGGCTCTGGAAACACCATATATTTT	CASTEVIGSGNTIYF
TRBJ1-2	-	TRBV28	-	TGTGCCAGCAGTCCCACGACGGGGGTTTATGGCTACACCTTC	CASSPTTGVYGYTF
TRBJ2-7	TRBD2	TRBV2	-	TGTGCCAGCAGTGATCAACTAGCGGGGTCCTACGAGCAGTACTTC	CASSDQLAGSYEQYF
TRBJ1-6	-	TRBV6-6	-	TGTGCCAGCAGTTACTCGACGGGGGATTCACCCCTCCACTTT	CASSYSTGDSPLHF
TRBJ1-3	-	TRBV5-1	-	TGCGCCAGCAGCTTGAACAGTCTCGCCCTTGGAAACACCATATATTTT	CASSLNSLALGNTIYF
TRBJ2-5	-	TRBV1	-	TGCACCAGCAGCCAAGATCTTCGGGGGAACAGGGCGGGGTTGGCCCAGTACTTC	CTSSQDLRGNRAGLAQYF
TRBJ1-2	-	TRBV4-3	-	TGCGCCAGCAGCCAAGATCTCCAGCGGGGCTACACCTTC	CASSQDLQRGYTF
TRBJ1-2	TRBD1	TRBV6-1	once	TGTGCCAGCAGTTCGGCGACAGGGGTGGATGGCTACACCTTC	CASSSATGVDGYTF